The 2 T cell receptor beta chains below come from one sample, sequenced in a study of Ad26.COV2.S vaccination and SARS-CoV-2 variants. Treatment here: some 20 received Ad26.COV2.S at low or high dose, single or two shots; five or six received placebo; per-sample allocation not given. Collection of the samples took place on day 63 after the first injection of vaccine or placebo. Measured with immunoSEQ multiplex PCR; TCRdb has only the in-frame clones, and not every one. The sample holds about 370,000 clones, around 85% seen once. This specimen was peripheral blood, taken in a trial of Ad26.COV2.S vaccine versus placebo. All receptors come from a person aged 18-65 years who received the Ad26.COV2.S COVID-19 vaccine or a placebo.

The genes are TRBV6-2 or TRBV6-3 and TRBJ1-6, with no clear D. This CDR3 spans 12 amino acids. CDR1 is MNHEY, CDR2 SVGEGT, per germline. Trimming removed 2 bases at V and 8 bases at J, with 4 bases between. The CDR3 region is CASSYGYSPLHF. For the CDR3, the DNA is TGTGCCAGCAGTTACGGGTATTCACCCCTCCACTTT.

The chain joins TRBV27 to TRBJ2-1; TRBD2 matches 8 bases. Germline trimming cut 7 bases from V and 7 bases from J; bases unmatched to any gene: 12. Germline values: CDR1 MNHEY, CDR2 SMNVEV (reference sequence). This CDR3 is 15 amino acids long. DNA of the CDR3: TGTGCCAGCACCGGTGTGCGGGGGGTGAAAAATGAGCAGTTCTTC. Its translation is CASTGVRGVKNEQFF.